This is a list of T cell receptor beta chains from one sample in a study of blood T cell repertoires in COVID-19. Produced via immunoSEQ multiplex PCR; TCRdb's table is partial and in-frame only. The repertoire holds about 150,000 clones, with about four fifths as singletons. Source material: peripheral blood. The receptors shown here come from a man in his 70s with acute or convalescent COVID-19. CDR3s include the opening cysteine and the closing phenylalanine or tryptophan. The order of the fields is CDR3 DNA, CDR3 protein, V gene, D gene, clone size, J gene. The D gene is left open where the match is weak. Expanded clones are given a class, and other clones once, few, many or no size at all.

DNA: TGTGCCAGCAGTTTACTTACAGGTCAGGGACAGCCCCAGCATTTT; CDR3: CASSLLTGQGQPQHF; V: TRBV28; D: .; size: .; J: TRBJ1-5
DNA: TGTGCCAGTAAGTCCAGCGGGAGGAGGAACACCGGGGAGCTGTTTTTT; CDR3: CASKSSGRRNTGELFF; V: TRBV19; D: TRBD2; size: once; J: TRBJ2-2
DNA: TGTGCCAGCAGTTACCTCCTAACAGGTCACGGGGAGCTGTTTTTT; CDR3: CASSYLLTGHGELFF; V: TRBV6-5; D: .; size: .; J: TRBJ2-2
DNA: TGTGCCAGCAGCCTAGTGACAGGGGCCCCAGAAGAGCAGTACTTC; CDR3: CASSLVTGAPEEQYF; V: TRBV6-5; D: TRBD1; size: .; J: TRBJ2-7
DNA: TGTGCCAGCAGTTTATGGGGGGGACAGAACACCGGGGAGCTGTTTTTT; CDR3: CASSLWGGQNTGELFF; V: TRBV27; D: .; size: few; J: TRBJ2-2
DNA: TGTGCCAGCAGCCCCACGGGATTAATCAATGAGCAGTTCTTC; CDR3: CASSPTGLINEQFF; V: TRBV5-6; D: .; size: .; J: TRBJ2-1
DNA: TGTGCCAGCGGGCTTAGCGGGCTCGGCGGCACAGATACGCAGTATTTT; CDR3: CASGLSGLGGTDTQYF; V: TRBV9; D: TRBD2; size: .; J: TRBJ2-3
DNA: TGTGCCAGCCGAAGAGGACTAGCGCCAGCCACAGATACGCAGTATTTT; CDR3: CASRRGLAPATDTQYF; V: TRBV18; D: TRBD2; size: .; J: TRBJ2-3
DNA: TGTGCCAGCAGCCACCTTGGACAGCCGAACACTGAAGCTTTCTTT; CDR3: CASSHLGQPNTEAFF; V: TRBV3-1/TRBV3-2; D: .; size: .; J: TRBJ1-1
DNA: TGTGCCAGCAGCGTAGACAGGCGGGGGTACGAGCAGTACTTC; CDR3: CASSVDRRGYEQYF; V: TRBV9; D: TRBD2; size: .; J: TRBJ2-7
DNA: TGTGCCAGCAGCTTGGACGCCACAGGGCCCAGTGGCTACACCTTC; CDR3: CASSLDATGPSGYTF; V: TRBV5-4; D: .; size: .; J: TRBJ1-2
DNA: TGTGCCAGCAGCTACGGACAGGGCGGTTATGGCTACACCTTC; CDR3: CASSYGQGGYGYTF; V: TRBV13; D: TRBD1; size: .; J: TRBJ1-2
DNA: TGTGCCAGCAGCCCGTCACTCGGGGGACAGGGGGGAGAAAAACTGTTTTTT; CDR3: CASSPSLGGQGGEKLFF; V: TRBV9; D: TRBD1; size: once; J: TRBJ1-4
DNA: TGTGCCAGCAGCCCGGGACTAGCGGACCTCGCGAACACCGGGGAGCTGTTTTTT; CDR3: CASSPGLADLANTGELFF; V: TRBV14; D: TRBD2; size: .; J: TRBJ2-2
DNA: TGTGCCAGCAGCCAAGATGGCAGGCCAGTCTACAATGAGCAGTTCTTC; CDR3: CASSQDGRPVYNEQFF; V: TRBV4-2; D: .; size: .; J: TRBJ2-1
DNA: TGTGCCAGCAGCTTAAATACAGGGCCTTACGAGCAGTACTTC; CDR3: CASSLNTGPYEQYF; V: TRBV11-2; D: .; size: .; J: TRBJ2-7
DNA: TGTGCCAGTAGCCAGGGGCAGGGCCTGGGAAGTCCCCAGTACTTC; CDR3: CASSQGQGLGSPQYF; V: TRBV19; D: .; size: .; J: TRBJ2-5
DNA: TGTGCCAGCAGTCTCTCGAGCTATGGCTACACCTTC; CDR3: CASSLSSYGYTF; V: TRBV28; D: .; size: .; J: TRBJ1-2
DNA: TGTGCCAGCAGTTACTCGAGGGCTTTTATTCAGTACTTC; CDR3: CASSYSRAFIQYF; V: TRBV6-2/TRBV6-3; D: .; size: .; J: TRBJ2-4
DNA: TGCGCCAGCAGCCAGGCCAGGGCAGCGGGCTATGGCTACACCTTC; CDR3: CASSQARAAGYGYTF; V: TRBV4-1; D: .; size: .; J: TRBJ1-2
DNA: TGTGCCAGCAGCTTAGATCCTACCGGGGAGCTGTTTTTT; CDR3: CASSLDPTGELFF; V: TRBV11-2; D: .; size: .; J: TRBJ2-2
DNA: TGTGCCAGCAGTTGGGCCGAGACAGCCTATGGCTACACCTTC; CDR3: CASSWAETAYGYTF; V: TRBV28; D: .; size: .; J: TRBJ1-2
DNA: TGTGCCAGCAGCCCGCACCGACCTAGCGGGAGGGCCTGGAATGAGCAGTTCTTC; CDR3: CASSPHRPSGRAWNEQFF; V: TRBV3-1/TRBV3-2; D: TRBD2; size: .; J: TRBJ2-1
DNA: TGCGCCAGCAGCCAAGATCCAGCGGCAGTCGGGAGGGGCTACACCTTC; CDR3: CASSQDPAAVGRGYTF; V: TRBV4-1; D: .; size: .; J: TRBJ1-2
DNA: TGTGCCACCAGTGGCCCCGGGACATTCGGAAACACCATATATTTT; CDR3: CATSGPGTFGNTIYF; V: TRBV24-1; D: .; size: .; J: TRBJ1-3
DNA: TGTGCCAGCGGGGGCTCGGGGTACGAGCAGTACTTC; CDR3: CASGGSGYEQYF; V: TRBV12-3/TRBV12-4; D: .; size: .; J: TRBJ2-7
DNA: TGTGCCAGCAGCTATGGGGGGGACACTGAAGCTTTCTTT; CDR3: CASSYGGDTEAFF; V: TRBV12-3/TRBV12-4; D: .; size: .; J: TRBJ1-1
DNA: TGTGCCAGTCACATGCAGGGCCAGGTCTACGAGCAGTACTTC; CDR3: CASHMQGQVYEQYF; V: TRBV28; D: .; size: .; J: TRBJ2-7
DNA: TGTGCCAGCACCGACACCCCCCCCTACGAGCAGTACTTC; CDR3: CASTDTPPYEQYF; V: TRBV28; D: .; size: .; J: TRBJ2-7
DNA: TGTGCCAGCAGCTCGGGTGAAAAACTGTTTTTT; CDR3: CASSSGEKLFF; V: TRBV7-2; D: .; size: .; J: TRBJ1-4
DNA: TGTGCCAGCAGCCAAACTAGCGGGGACTACGAGCAGTACTTC; CDR3: CASSQTSGDYEQYF; V: TRBV3-1/TRBV3-2; D: TRBD2; size: .; J: TRBJ2-7
DNA: TGTGCCAGCAGTTCCGAGACTACGTCACCCCTCCACTTT; CDR3: CASSSETTSPLHF; V: TRBV6-4; D: .; size: once; J: TRBJ1-6
DNA: TGCAGCGCAAGGACTAGCGGGAGGGCTGAGACCCAGTACTTC; CDR3: CSARTSGRAETQYF; V: TRBV29-1; D: TRBD2; size: .; J: TRBJ2-5
DNA: TGTGCCAGCAGCTCGCGGGGGGGCGACGGGGAGCTGTTTTTT; CDR3: CASSSRGGDGELFF; V: TRBV7-9; D: TRBD2; size: .; J: TRBJ2-2
DNA: TGTGCCAGCAGTCCCCCGGGGTTCCAAGAGACCCAGTACTTC; CDR3: CASSPPGFQETQYF; V: TRBV6-6; D: .; size: .; J: TRBJ2-5
DNA: TGTGCCAGCAGCAGAGGCCAGCCCCAGCATTTT; CDR3: CASSRGQPQHF; V: TRBV12-3/TRBV12-4; D: .; size: once; J: TRBJ1-5
DNA: TGTGCCAGCAGTTTCGCAGGCCCGACGGGGAGCTACACCTTC; CDR3: CASSFAGPTGSYTF; V: TRBV27; D: .; size: .; J: TRBJ1-2
DNA: TGTGCCAGTAGTTTACAGGGGACCCTGGCCTACGAGCAGTACTTC; CDR3: CASSLQGTLAYEQYF; V: TRBV19; D: TRBD1; size: .; J: TRBJ2-7
DNA: TGTGCCAGCTCGGACAGGATCTATGGCTACACCTTC; CDR3: CASSDRIYGYTF; V: TRBV2; D: TRBD1; size: once; J: TRBJ1-2
DNA: TGTGCCAGCAGCTTAGAAGGGGGCCCCTATAATGAGCAGTTCTTC; CDR3: CASSLEGGPYNEQFF; V: TRBV7-3; D: TRBD1; size: .; J: TRBJ2-1
DNA: TGTGCCAGCATGCTCTCGGGGGAAACGGAAAAACTGTTTTTT; CDR3: CASMLSGETEKLFF; V: TRBV6-5; D: .; size: .; J: TRBJ1-4
DNA: TGTGCCAGCAGCCCGTCCACAGGGCCCTCCTACGAGCAGTACTTC; CDR3: CASSPSTGPSYEQYF; V: TRBV4-2; D: .; size: .; J: TRBJ2-7